The 12 T cell receptor beta chains reported below all come from one sample, sequenced in a study of shared clonotypes between healthy human individuals. Assay used: immunoSEQ multiplex PCR; TCRdb lists only in-frame clones, some missing. In the table there are about 960,000 clones, about three quarters of which are singletons. The sample taken for sequencing was memory CD4+ T cells sorted from blood. Subset given: CD45RA-negative fraction. Source of these receptors: a man younger than 35 in good health.

This clone has only a few counts. The chain combines TRBV18 with TRBJ2-1, with 7 nucleotides matching TRBD2. The ends lost 7 bases at V and 0 bases at J; junction bases unmatched: 12. This CDR3 spans 17 amino acids. CDR1 is KGHSH and CDR2 is LQKENI in the germline V gene. CDR3 amino acids: CASLSAGRESSYNEQFF. As DNA, the CDR3 is TGTGCCAGCTTAAGCGCAGGGCGGGAGAGCTCCTACAATGAGCAGTTCTTC.

This chain joins TRBV9 and TRBJ2-1, with unresolved D. V lost 1 base to trimming and J lost 3 bases, with 14 bases between them. This CDR3 is built from 16 residues. CDR1 is SGDLS and CDR2 is YYNGEE in the germline V gene. CDR3 in DNA: TGTGCCAGCAGCGTACTAGGGATCGCAAGCTACAATGAGCAGTTCTTC. Amino acid sequence: CASSVLGIASYNEQFF. Full variable domain (missing parts from reference TRBV9 and TRBJ2-1): DSGVTQTPKHLITATGQRVTLRCSPRSGDLSVYWYQQSLDQGLQFLIQYYNGEERAKGNILERFSAQQFPDLHSELNLSSLELGDSALYFCASSVLGIASYNEQFFGPGTRLTVL.

The chain is built from TRBV2 and TRBJ1-5, with D unresolved. Looked up from germline, CDR1 is SNHLY and CDR2 is FYNNEI. The CDR3 contains 14 residues. V lost 6 bases to trimming and J lost 9 bases, with 18 bases between them. In nucleotides, the CDR3 is TGTGCCAGCAGGGACCGTCTCATGTCATGGCCCCAGCATTTT. This codes for CASRDRLMSWPQHF.

This clone has a handful of counts. V gene TRBV5-6 combines with J gene TRBJ1-5, with 7 bases fitting TRBD1. J was trimmed by 3 bases and V by 4 bases; bases with no gene match: 7. Per germline, CDR1 SGHDT and CDR2 YYEEEE. The CDR3 consists of 15 residues. The CDR3 DNA is TGTGCCAGCAGCACTCTGGGACAGCTCAATCAGCCCCAGCATTTT. Protein product: CASSTLGQLNQPQHF.

The chain combines TRBV7-6 with TRBJ1-2, with D maybe TRBD1 (6 bases). The CDR3 totals 15 residues. CDR1 is SGHVS, CDR2 FNYEAQ, per germline. V was cut by 0 bases and J by 0 bases, with 8 bases left in between. Here the CDR3 reads CASSLAGGTNYGYTF. The DNA of the CDR3 is TGTGCCAGCAGCTTAGCAGGGGGTACTAACTATGGCTACACCTTC. Full variable domain (remainder filled in from reference TRBV7-6 and TRBJ1-2): GAGVSQSPRYKVTKRGQDVALRCDPISGHVSLYWYRQALGQGPEFLTYFNYEAQQDKSGLPNDRFSAERPEGSISTLTIQRTEQRDSAMYRCASSLAGGTNYGYTFGSGTRLTVV.

This chain connects TRBV18 to TRBJ2-1, with 9 bases identical to TRBD1. The CDR3 length is 16 residues. CDR1 KGHSH and CDR2 LQKENI come from the germline V gene. J lost 8 bases, V lost 5 bases, and 13 bases had no gene match. The CDR3 loop reads CASSSSRDRAVDEQFF. The CDR3 nucleotides read TGTGCCAGCTCATCCTCCCGGGACAGGGCGGTCGATGAGCAGTTCTTC. Full variable domain (missing parts from reference TRBV18 and TRBJ2-1): NAGVMQNPRHLVRRRGQEARLRCSPMKGHSHVYWYRQLPEEGLKFMVYLQKENIIDESGMPKERFSAEFPKEGPSILRIQQVVRGDSAAYFCASSSSRDRAVDEQFFGPGTRLTVL.

The J gene is TRBJ1-2, the V gene TRBV7-9, with TRBD1 identical over 8 bases. Trimming took 5 bases from V and 4 from J; bases not matched to a gene: 9. Germline V gives CDR1 SEHNR, CDR2 FQNEAQ (reference sequence). CDR3 length equals 15 residues. The CDR3 DNA reads as TGTGCCAGCAGCCCCACAGGGGGAGGGAGCTATGGCTACACCTTC. Translating it yields CASSPTGGGSYGYTF. The whole variable domain, filled in from reference TRBV7-9 and TRBJ1-2, reads DTGVSQNPRHKITKRGQNVTFRCDPISEHNRLYWYRQTLGQGPEFLTYFQNEAQLEKSRLLSDRFSAERPKGSFSTLEIQRTEQGDSAMYLCASSPTGGGSYGYTFGSGTRLTVV.

As for this clone: Additional DNA sequences in this sample encode the identical CDR3. This chain connects TRBV5-5 to TRBJ1-1, with D hard to call. Trimming left V 1 base short and J 4 bases short, with 5 bases between. Germline loops: CDR1 SGHKS, CDR2 YYEKEE (reference sequence). The CDR3 totals 12 residues. CDR3 protein: CASSLLGTEAFF. The CDR3 DNA reads TGTGCCAGCAGCTTGTTGGGCACTGAAGCTTTCTTT.

The chain joins TRBV6-5 to TRBJ1-6, with TRBD1 matching 8 bases. This CDR3 has 13 residues. Germline V CDR1 and CDR2: MNHEY, SVGAGI. The junction had 1 base not matched to a gene; V was cut back by 2 bases and J by 10 bases. CDR3 nucleotide sequence: TGTGCCAGCAGTTACGACAGGGGCTCACCCCTCCACTTT. Amino acid sequence: CASSYDRGSPLHF.

The gene calls are TRBV5-1 and TRBJ1-2, with 10 bases aligning to TRBD1. The CDR3 extends over 13 amino acids. V lost 4 bases to trimming and J lost 6 bases; unmatched junction nucleotides: 3. In germline, CDR1 is SGHRS, CDR2 YFSETQ. CDR3 bases: TGCGCCAGCAGCCGAGGACAGGGGGATGGCTACACCTTC. Translation gives CASSRGQGDGYTF.

For the CDR3, the DNA is TGCAGCGTTGTGGGGGGTATAACCTCCTACGAGCAGTACTTC. Translating it yields CSVVGGITSYEQYF. V gene TRBV29-1 combines with J gene TRBJ2-5, with D possibly TRBD2 on 6 matching bases. The J call may not be correct, given that the DNA end is closer to TRBJ2-7. Germline CDR1 is SQVTM and CDR2 is ANQGSEA. The CDR3 contains 14 residues.

The chain uses TRBV27 and TRBJ2-3; TRBD1 might be the D (6 bases). Between the trimmed V and J ends, which lost 5 bases and 0 bases, there was a span of 15 bases. Germline CDR1 reads MNHEY; CDR2 reads SMNVEV (reference sequence). The length of the CDR3 is 16 residues. CDR3 region: CASSAPRGFSTDTQYF. As DNA, the CDR3 is TGTGCCAGCAGTGCCCCCAGGGGTTTTAGCACAGATACGCAGTATTTT.